This entry features one T cell receptor beta chain sequence. The data originate from a study of blood T cell repertoires in COVID-19. Germline lookup yields CDR1 MNHNY and CDR2 SVGAGI (reference sequence). V dropped 10 bases and J dropped 2; count of bases not matched to a gene: 7. The CDR3 is 13 residues long. As processed by the authors: By means of reference gene primer amplification, nucleated cell counts were estimated. Assay used: immunoSEQ multiplex PCR; TCRdb lists only in-frame clones, some missing. That table supplies the V and J calls and clone size; D and trimming were determined from the DNA. The sample yields 150,000 to 200,000 clones, 84% seen once.

This TCR was sampled from a woman aged 70-85 years with COVID-19, enrolled during active disease. J is TRBJ2-5 and V is TRBV6-6; 7 positions match TRBD2. Sequencing input: peripheral blood. The CDR3 loop is CATLRREQETQYF. In DNA form, the CDR3 reads TGTGCCACCCTCCGGCGGGAGCAAGAGACCCAGTACTTC.